Listed below are T cell receptor beta chains from one sample, sequenced in a study of naive and memory T cell subsets. TCRdb fed the UMI-ligation and nested PCR reads into MiXCR, producing one record per CDR3 protein. The repertoire holds 75,000 to 85,000 distinct CDR3 sequences, with around 14% as singletons. Specimen: central memory CD4+ T cells from blood. These receptors originate from a human donor in good health. CDR3s include the opening cysteine and the closing phenylalanine or tryptophan. The order of the fields is J gene, D gene, V gene, clone size, CDR3 DNA, CDR3 protein. A D gene is named only where the DNA matches it firmly. Clone size appears in some rows only: once, few, many, or a class for an expanded clone.

>TRBJ2-1|.|TRBV20-1|many
TGCAGTGCTAGAGGGGGCTTCTACAATGAGCAGTTCTTC
CSARGGFYNEQFF
>TRBJ1-1|.|TRBV7-2|.
TGTGCCAGCAGTCGCAACACGGACACTGAAGCTTTCTTT
CASSRNTDTEAFF
>TRBJ1-4|.|TRBV3-1|.
TGTGCCAGCAGCCAAAGACAGAAAAGGGATGAAAAACTGTTTTTT
CASSQRQKRDEKLFF
>TRBJ2-2|.|TRBV6-1|few
TGTGCCAGCAGTGAAGCGTTTTGGGGACTTGCCGGGGAGCTGTTTTTT
CASSEAFWGLAGELFF
>TRBJ2-7|TRBD1|TRBV7-3|.
TGTGCCAGCAGCTTAACGGGACAGGGGAGCGGCGAGCAGTACTTC
CASSLTGQGSGEQYF
>TRBJ2-3|.|TRBV7-2|.
TGTGCCAGCAGCTGTTTCACAGATACGCAGTATTTT
CASSCFTDTQYF
>TRBJ2-3|TRBD2|TRBV7-9|.
TGTGCCAGCAGCTTAGGGTCTAGCGGAAAAGGAGATACGCAGTATTTT
CASSLGSSGKGDTQYF
>TRBJ1-2|.|TRBV18|few
TGTGCCAGCTCACCACCGGTCCGCCTTGGCTACACCTTC
CASSPPVRLGYTF
>TRBJ2-2|TRBD1|TRBV19|.
TGTGCCAGTAGTATAGATTCTGAGGGCAGGGGGACCGGGGAGCTGTTTTTT
CASSIDSEGRGTGELFF
>TRBJ1-1|.|TRBV5-5|few
TGTGCCAGCAGCTTGGCGCATGGGCAAGGGGGAGCTTTCTTT
CASSLAHGQGGAFF
>TRBJ1-1|.|TRBV20-1|many
TGCAGTGCTAGGGTGATTACAGGTATGAACACTGAAGCTTTCTTT
CSARVITGMNTEAFF
>TRBJ2-3|TRBD2|TRBV11-2|few
TGTGCCAGCAGCTTGGACTACGGGAGGGCTAGCACAGATACGCAGTATTTT
CASSLDYGRASTDTQYF
>TRBJ2-4|.|TRBV6-2/TRBV6-3|few
TGTGCCAGCAGTTACTCTTCGGTCCGGTCCATTCAGTACTTC
CASSYSSVRSIQYF
>TRBJ2-1|TRBD2|TRBV5-1|many
TGCGCCAGCAGCTTCCCTGTAGCCACGGGAGGCAATGAGCAGTTCTTC
CASSFPVATGGNEQFF
>TRBJ2-6|.|TRBV25-1|.
TGTGCCAGCAGTGAATTGGAGGGTGCCCCCAATGGGGCCAACGTCCTGACTTTC
CASSELEGAPNGANVLTF